This T cell receptor beta chain was sequenced in a study of T cell changes during pregnancy in multiple sclerosis. CDR1 and CDR2 (germline): SGHTA, FQGNSA. CDR3 length: 14 amino acids. V was clipped by 4 bases and J by 12 bases, with 19 bases between them. This clone was recorded only once. The method was immunoSEQ multiplex PCR; TCRdb's version includes in-frame clones alone and lacks a portion of them. The data hold around 70,000 clones, with roughly nine tenths observed a single time. Sequencing used peripheral blood, obtained after pregnancy. The gene calls are TRBV7-2 and TRBJ2-4, with D possibly matching TRBD1 (5 bases). The clonotype was recovered from a female donor with multiple sclerosis, enrolled in a pregnancy study. The CDR3 protein is CASSSWGSGSDQYF. CDR3 in DNA: TGTGCCAGCAGCTCCTGGGGCTCCGGCAGCGATCAGTACTTC. Full variable domain (rest looked up from reference TRBV7-2 and TRBJ2-4): GAGVSQSPSNKVTEKGKDVELRCDPISGHTALYWYRQSLGQGLEFLIYFQGNSAPDKSGLPSDRFSAERTGGSVSTLTIQRTQQEDSAVYLCASSSWGSGSDQYFGAGTRLSVL.